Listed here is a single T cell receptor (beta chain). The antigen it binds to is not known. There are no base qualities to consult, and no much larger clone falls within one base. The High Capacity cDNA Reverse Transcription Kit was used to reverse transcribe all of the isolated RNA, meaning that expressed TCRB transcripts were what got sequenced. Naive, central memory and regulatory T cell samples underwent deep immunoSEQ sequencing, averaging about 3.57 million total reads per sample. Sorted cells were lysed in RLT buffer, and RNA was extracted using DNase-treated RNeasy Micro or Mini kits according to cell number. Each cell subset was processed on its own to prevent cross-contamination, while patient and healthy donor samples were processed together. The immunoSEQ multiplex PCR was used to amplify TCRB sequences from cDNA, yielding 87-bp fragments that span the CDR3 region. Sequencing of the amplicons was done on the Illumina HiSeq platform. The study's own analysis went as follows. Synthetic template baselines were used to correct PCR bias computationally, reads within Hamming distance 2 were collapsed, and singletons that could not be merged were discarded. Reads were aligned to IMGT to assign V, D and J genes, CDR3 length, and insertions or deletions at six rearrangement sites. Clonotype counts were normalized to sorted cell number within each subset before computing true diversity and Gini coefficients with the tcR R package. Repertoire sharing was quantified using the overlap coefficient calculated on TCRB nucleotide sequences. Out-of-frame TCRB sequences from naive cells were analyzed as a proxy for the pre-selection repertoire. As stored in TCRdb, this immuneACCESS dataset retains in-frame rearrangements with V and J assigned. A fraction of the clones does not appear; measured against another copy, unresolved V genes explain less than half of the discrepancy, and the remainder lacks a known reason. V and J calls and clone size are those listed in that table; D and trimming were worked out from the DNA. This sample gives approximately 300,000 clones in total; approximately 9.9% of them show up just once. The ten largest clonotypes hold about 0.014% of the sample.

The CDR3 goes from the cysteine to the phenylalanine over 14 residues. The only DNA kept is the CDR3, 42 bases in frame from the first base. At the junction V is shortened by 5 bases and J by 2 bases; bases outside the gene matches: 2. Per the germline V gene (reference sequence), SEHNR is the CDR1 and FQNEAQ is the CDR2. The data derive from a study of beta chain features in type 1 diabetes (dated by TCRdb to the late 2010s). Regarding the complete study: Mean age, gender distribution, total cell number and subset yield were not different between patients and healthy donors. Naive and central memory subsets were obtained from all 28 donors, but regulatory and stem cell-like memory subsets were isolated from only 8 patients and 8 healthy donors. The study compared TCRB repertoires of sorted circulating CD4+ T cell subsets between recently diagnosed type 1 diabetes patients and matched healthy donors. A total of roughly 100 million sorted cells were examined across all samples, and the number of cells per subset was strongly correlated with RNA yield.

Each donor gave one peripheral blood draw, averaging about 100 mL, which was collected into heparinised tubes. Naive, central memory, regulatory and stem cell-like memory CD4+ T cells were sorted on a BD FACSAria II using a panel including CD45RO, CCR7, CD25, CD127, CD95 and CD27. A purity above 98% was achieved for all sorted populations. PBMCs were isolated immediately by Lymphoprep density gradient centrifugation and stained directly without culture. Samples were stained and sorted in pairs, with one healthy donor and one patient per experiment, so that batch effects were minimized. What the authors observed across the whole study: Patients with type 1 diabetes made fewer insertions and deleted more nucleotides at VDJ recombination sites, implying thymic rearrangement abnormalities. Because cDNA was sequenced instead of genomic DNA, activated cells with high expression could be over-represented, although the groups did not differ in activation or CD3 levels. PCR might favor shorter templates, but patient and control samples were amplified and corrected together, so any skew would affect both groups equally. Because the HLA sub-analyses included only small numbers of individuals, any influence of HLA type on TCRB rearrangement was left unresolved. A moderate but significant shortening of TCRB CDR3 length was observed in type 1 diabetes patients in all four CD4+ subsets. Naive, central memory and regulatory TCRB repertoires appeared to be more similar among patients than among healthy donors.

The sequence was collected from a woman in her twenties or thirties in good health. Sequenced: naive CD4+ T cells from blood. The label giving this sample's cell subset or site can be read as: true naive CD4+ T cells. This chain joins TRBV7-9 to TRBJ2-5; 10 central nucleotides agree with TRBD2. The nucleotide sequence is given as TGTGCCAGCAGCAGCGGGAGGGGGCAAGAGACCCAGTACTTC. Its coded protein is CASSSGRGQETQYF.